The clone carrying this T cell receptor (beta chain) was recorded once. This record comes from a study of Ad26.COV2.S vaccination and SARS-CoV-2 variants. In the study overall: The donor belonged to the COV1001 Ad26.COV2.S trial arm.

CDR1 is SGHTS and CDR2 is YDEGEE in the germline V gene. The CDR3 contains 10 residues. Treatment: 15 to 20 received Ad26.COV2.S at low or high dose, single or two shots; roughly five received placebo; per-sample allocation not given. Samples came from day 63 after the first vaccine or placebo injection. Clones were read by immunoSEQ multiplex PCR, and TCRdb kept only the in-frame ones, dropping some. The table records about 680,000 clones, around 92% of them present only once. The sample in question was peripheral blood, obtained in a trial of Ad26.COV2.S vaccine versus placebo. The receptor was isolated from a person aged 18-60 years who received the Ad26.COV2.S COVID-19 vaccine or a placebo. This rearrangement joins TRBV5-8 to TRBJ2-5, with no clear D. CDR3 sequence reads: CAISRETQYF. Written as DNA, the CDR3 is TGTGCTATCTCGCGGGAGACCCAGTACTTC.